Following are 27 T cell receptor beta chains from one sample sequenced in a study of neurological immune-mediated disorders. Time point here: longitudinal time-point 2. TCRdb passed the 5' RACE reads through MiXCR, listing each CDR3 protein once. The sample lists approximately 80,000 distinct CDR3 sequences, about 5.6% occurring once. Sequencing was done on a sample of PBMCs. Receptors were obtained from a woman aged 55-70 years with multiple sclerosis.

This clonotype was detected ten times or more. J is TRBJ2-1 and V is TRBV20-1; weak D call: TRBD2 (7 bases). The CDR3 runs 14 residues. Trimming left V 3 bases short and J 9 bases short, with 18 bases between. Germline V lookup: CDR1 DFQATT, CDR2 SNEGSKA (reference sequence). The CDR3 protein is CSARAGASEREQFF. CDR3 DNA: TGCAGTGCTAGGGCGGGGGCCTCAGAACGTGAGCAGTTCTTC.

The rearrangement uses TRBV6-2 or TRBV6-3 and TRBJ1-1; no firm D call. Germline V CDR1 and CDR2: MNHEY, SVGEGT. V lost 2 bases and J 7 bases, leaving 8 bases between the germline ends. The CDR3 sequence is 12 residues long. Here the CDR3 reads CASSYPTYEAFF. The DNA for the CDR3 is TGTGCCAGCAGTTACCCAACATATGAAGCTTTCTTT.

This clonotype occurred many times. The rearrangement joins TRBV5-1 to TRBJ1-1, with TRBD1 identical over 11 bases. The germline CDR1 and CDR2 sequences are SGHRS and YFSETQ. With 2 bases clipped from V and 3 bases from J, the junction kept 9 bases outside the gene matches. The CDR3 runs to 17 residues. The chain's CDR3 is CASSLRTGGEIDTEAFF. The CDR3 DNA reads TGCGCCAGCAGCTTACGGACAGGGGGCGAAATAGACACTGAAGCTTTCTTT.

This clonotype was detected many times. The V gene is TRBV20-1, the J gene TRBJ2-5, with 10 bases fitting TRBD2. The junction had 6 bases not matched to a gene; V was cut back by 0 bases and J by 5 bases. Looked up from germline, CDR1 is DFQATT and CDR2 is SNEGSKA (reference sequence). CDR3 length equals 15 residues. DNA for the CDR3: TGCAGTGCTAGAGATCTAGCGGGGGCGGAGGAGACCCAGTACTTC. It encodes CSARDLAGAEETQYF.

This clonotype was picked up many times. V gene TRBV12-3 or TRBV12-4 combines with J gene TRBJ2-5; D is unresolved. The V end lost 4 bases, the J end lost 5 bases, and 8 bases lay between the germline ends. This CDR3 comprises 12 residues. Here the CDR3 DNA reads TGTGCCAGCAGTTGGGTTAGGGAGACCCAGTACTTC. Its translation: CASSWVRETQYF.

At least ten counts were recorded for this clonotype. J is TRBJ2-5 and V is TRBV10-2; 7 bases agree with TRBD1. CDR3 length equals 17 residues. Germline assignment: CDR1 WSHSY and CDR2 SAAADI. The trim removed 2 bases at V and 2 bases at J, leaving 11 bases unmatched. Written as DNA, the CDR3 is TGCGCCAGCAGTGAGGGGCAGGGGGTAGGAGGACAAGAGACCCAGTACTTC. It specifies CASSEGQGVGGQETQYF.

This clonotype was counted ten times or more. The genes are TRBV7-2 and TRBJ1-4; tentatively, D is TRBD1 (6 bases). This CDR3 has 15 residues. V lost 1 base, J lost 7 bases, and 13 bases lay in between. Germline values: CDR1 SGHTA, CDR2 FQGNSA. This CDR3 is CASSLERGGGEKLFF. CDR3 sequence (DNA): TGTGCCAGCAGCTTAGAGAGGGGAGGGGGTGAAAAACTGTTTTTT.

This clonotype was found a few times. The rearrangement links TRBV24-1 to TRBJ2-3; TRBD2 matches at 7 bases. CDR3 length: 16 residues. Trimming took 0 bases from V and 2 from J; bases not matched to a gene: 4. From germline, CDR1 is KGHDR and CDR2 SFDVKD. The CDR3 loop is CATSDLRLADTDTQYF. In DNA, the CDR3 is TGTGCCACCAGTGATTTGAGGCTAGCGGACACAGATACGCAGTATTTT.

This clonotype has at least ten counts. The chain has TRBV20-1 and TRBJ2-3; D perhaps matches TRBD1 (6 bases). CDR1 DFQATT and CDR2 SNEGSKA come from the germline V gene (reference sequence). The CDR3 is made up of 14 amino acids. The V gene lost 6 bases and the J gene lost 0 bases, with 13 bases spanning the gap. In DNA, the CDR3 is TGCAGTGCAACGACAGGCCGTAGCACAGATACGCAGTATTTT. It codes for CSATTGRSTDTQYF.

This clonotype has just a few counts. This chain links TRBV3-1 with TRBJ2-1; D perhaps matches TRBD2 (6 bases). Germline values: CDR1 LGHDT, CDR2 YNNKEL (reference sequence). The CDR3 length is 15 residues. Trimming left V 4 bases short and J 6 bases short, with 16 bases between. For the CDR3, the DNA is TGTGCCAGCAGCCTGGAACTAGCCTCGTCCAATGAGCAGTTCTTC. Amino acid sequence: CASSLELASSNEQFF.

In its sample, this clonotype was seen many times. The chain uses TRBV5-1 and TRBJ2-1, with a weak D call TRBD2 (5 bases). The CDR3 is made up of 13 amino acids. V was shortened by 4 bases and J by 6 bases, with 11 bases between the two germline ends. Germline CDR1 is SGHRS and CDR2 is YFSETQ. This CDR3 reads CASSPDSLNEQFF. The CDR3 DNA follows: TGCGCCAGCAGCCCGGACTCGCTCAATGAGCAGTTCTTC.

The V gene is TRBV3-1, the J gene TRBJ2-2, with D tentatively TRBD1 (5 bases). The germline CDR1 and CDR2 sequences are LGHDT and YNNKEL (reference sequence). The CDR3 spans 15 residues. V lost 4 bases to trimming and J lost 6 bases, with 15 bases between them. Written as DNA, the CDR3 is TGTGCCAGCAGCCCTCTAGGGGCTCGCGCCGGGGAGCTGTTTTTT. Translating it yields CASSPLGARAGELFF.

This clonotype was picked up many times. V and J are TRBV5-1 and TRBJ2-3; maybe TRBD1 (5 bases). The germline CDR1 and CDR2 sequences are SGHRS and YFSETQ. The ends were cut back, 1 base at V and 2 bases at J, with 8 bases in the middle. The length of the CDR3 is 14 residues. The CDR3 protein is CASSLIGDTDTQYF. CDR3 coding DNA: TGCGCCAGCAGCTTGATAGGGGACACAGATACGCAGTATTTT.

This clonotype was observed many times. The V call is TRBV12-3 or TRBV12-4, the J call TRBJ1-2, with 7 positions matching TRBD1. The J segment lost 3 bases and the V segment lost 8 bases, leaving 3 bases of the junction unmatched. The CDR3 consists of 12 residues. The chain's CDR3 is CASLGTDYGYTF. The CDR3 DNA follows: TGTGCCAGCCTCGGGACAGACTATGGCTACACCTTC.

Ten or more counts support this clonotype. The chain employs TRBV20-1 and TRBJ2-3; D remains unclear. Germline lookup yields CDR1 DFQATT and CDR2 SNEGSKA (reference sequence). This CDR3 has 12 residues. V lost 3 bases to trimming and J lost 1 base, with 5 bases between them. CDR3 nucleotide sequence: TGCAGTGCTAGCGGGCGCACAGATACGCAGTATTTT. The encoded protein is CSASGRTDTQYF.

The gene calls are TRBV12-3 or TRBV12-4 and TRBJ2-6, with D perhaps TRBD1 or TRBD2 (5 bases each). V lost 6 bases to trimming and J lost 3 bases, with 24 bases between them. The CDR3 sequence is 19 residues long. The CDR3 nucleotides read TGTGCCAGCAGCTTTGACCCGGGACGAGCGCTAGGTGGGGCCAACGTCCTGACTTTC. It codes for CASSFDPGRALGGANVLTF.

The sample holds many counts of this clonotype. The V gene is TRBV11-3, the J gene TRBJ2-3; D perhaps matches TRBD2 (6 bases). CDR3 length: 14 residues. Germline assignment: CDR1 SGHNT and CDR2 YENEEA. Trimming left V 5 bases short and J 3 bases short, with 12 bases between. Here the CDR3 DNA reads TGTGCCAGCAGCCACCGGGGGAAGACAGATACGCAGTATTTT. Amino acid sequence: CASSHRGKTDTQYF.

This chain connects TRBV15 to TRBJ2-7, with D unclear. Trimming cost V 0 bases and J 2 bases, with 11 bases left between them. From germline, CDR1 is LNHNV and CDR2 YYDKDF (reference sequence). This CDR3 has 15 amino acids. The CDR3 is CATSRDRAVTYEQYF. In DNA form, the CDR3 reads TGTGCCACCAGCAGAGATCGGGCGGTTACCTACGAGCAGTACTTC.

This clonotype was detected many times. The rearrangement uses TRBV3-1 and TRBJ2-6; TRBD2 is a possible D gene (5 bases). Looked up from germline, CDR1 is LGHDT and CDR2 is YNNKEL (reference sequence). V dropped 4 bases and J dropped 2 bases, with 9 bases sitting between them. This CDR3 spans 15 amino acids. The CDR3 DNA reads TGTGCCAGCAGCCCCAGGACTGCTGGGGCCAACGTCCTGACTTTC. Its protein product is CASSPRTAGANVLTF.

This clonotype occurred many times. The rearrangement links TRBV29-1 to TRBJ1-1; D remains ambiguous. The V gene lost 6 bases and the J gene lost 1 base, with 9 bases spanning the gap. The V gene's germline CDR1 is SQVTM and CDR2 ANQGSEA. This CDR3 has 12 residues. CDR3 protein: CSVADGNTEAFF. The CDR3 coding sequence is TGCAGCGTCGCCGACGGGAACACTGAAGCTTTCTTT. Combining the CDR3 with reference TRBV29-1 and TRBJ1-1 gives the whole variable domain SAVISQKPSRDICQRGTSLTIQCQVDSQVTMMFWYRQQPGQSLTLIATANQGSEATYESGFVIDKFPISRPNLTFSTLTVSNMSPEDSSIYLCSVADGNTEAFFGQGTRLTVV.

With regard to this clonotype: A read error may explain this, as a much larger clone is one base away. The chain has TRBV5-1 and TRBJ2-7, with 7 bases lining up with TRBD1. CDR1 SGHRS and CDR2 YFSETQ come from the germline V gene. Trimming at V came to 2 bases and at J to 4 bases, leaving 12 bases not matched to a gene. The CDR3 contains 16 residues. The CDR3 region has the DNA TGCGCCAGCAGCTTTGGGCAGGGGGTTTCTACTTACGAGCAGTACTTC. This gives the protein CASSFGQGVSTYEQYF.

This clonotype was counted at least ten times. The CDR3 coding sequence is TGCGCCAGCAGCTTGGCTGCGACGGCTGGAAACACCATATATTTT. Residues: CASSLAATAGNTIYF. J is TRBJ1-3 and V is TRBV5-1; D is undetermined. CDR1 is SGHRS and CDR2 is YFSETQ in the germline V gene. V lost 0 bases to trimming and J lost 2 bases, with 9 bases between them. CDR3 length: 15 residues.

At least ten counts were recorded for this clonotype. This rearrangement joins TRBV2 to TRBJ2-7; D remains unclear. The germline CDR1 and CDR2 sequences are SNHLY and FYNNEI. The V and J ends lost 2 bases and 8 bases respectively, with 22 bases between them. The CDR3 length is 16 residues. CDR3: CASSESVGFFFSKQYF. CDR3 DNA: TGTGCCAGCAGTGAATCGGTGGGGTTTTTCTTTAGTAAGCAGTACTTC.

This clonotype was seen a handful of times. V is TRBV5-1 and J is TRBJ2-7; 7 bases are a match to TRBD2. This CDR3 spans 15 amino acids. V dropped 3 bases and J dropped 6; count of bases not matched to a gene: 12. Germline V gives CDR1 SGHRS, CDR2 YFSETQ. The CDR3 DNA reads TGCGCCAGCAGCTCCGACCGGGGGGATGTGGCCGAGCAGTACTTC. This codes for CASSSDRGDVAEQYF.

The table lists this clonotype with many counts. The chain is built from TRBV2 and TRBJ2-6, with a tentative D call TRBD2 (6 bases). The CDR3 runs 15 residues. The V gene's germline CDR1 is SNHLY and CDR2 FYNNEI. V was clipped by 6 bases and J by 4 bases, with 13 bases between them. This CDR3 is CASRPGGSGANVLTF. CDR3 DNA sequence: TGTGCCAGCAGGCCCGGGGGTTCAGGGGCCAACGTCCTGACTTTC.

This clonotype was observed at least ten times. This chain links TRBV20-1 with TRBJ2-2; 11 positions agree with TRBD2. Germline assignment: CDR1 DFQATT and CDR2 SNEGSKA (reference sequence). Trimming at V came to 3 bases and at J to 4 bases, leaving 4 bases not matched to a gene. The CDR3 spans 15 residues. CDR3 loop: CSARTSGDGTGELFF. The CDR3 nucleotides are TGCAGTGCTAGGACTAGCGGGGATGGCACCGGGGAGCTGTTTTTT.

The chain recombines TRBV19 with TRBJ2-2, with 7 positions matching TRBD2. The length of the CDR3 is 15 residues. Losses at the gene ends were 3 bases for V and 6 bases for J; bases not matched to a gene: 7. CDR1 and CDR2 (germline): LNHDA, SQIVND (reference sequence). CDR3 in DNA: TGTGCCAGTAGTATGGACGCACTAGCGCCCGGGGAGCTGTTTTTT. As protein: CASSMDALAPGELFF.